Here is one T cell receptor (beta chain) with its context. Its antigen is as yet unknown. Overlapping HIV-1 Gag 15-mer peptides at approximately 0.91 ug per peptide per mL were used. CD40L-negative CD69-negative CD45RO-high memory CD4+ T cells were sorted as populations depleted of antigen-responding cells. The immunoSEQ assay was version 4, run in survey mode. The assay was immunoSEQ multiplex PCR, and TCRdb's table has in-frame clones only and misses some. The repertoire holds around 39,000 clones, with approximately 78% as singletons. The source of the sample is a study of persistence of HIV-infected CD4 T cells. Findings of the study overall: TCRbeta richness was lower in CMV- and Gag-responding cells than in anti-CD3/anti-CD28-responding cells.

Trimming stripped 7 bases from V and 0 bases from J, with 12 bases between. Germline CDR1 and CDR2: MDHEN and SYDVKM. This CDR3 region has 14 residues. The receptor's source is an adult with HIV. The donor label of this sample is uncertain. The genes are TRBV28 and TRBJ1-2; no firm D call. Sequences were derived from cultured CD4+ T cells from PBMCs, sampled from a patient who received antiretroviral therapy. CDR3 DNA: TGTGCCAGCACCTCCGGGGTATCTAACTATGGCTACACCTTC. Protein sequence: CASTSGVSNYGYTF.